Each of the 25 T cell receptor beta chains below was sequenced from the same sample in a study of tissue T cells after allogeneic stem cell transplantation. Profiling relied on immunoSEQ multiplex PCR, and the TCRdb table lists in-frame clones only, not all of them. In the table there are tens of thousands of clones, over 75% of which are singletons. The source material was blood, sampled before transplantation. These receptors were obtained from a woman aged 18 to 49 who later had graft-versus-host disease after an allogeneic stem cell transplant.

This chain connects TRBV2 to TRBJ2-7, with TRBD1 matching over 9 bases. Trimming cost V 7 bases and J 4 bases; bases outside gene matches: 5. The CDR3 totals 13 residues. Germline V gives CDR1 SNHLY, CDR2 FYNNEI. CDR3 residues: CASTLGQGYEQYF. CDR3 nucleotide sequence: TGTGCCAGCACGTTGGGACAGGGTTACGAGCAGTACTTC.

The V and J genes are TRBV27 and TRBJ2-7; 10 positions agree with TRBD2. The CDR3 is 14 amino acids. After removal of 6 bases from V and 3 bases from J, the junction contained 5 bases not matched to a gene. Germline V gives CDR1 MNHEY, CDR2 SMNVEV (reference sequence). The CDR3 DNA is TGTGCCAGCAGCCCGCGGACTAGCGGCTACGAGCAGTACTTC. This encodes CASSPRTSGYEQYF.

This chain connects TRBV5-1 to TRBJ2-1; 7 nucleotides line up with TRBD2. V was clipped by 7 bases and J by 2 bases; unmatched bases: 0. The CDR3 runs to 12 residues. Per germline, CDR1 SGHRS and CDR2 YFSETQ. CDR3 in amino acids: CASGGAYNEQFF. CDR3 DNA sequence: TGCGCCAGCGGGGGGGCCTACAATGAGCAGTTCTTC.

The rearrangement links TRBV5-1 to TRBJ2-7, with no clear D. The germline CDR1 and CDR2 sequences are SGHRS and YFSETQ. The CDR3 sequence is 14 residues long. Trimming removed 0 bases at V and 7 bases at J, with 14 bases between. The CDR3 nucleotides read TGCGCCAGCAGCTTGGGATGGCAAGGACCGGAGCAGTACTTC. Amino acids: CASSLGWQGPEQYF. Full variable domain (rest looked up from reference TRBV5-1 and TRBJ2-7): KAGVTQTPRYLIKTRGQQVTLSCSPISGHRSVSWYQQTPGQGLQFLFEYFSETQRNKGNFPGRFSGRQFSNSRSEMNVSTLELGDSALYLCASSLGWQGPEQYFGPGTRLTVT.

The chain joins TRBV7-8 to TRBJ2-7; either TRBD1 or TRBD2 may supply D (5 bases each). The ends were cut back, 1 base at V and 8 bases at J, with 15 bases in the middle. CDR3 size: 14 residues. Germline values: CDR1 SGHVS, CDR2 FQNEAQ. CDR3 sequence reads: CASSLGALGEQQYF. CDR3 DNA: TGTGCCAGCAGCTTAGGGGCATTGGGGGAGCAGCAGTACTTC.

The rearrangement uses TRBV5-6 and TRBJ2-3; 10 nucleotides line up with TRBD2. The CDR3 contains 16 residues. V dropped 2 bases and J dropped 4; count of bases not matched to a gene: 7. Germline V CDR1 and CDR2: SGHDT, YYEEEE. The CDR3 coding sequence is TGTGCCAGCAGCTTCAGAACTAGCGGGGTGGCAGATACGCAGTATTTT. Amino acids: CASSFRTSGVADTQYF. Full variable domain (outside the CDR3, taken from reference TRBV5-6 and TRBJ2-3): DAGVTQSPTHLIKTRGQQVTLRCSPKSGHDTVSWYQQALGQGPQFIFQYYEEEERQRGNFPDRFSGHQFPNYSSELNVNALLLGDSALYLCASSFRTSGVADTQYFGPGTRLTVL.

The CDR3 coding sequence is TGTGCCAGCAGCCACCTCGTCGTGGGGACAGGAAACACCGGGGAGCTGTTTTTT. This codes for CASSHLVVGTGNTGELFF. J is TRBJ2-2 and V is TRBV14; 8 bases agree with TRBD1. The CDR3 length is 18 residues. V was pared by 3 bases and J by 2 bases, with 11 bases of the junction left unmatched. Germline-derived CDR1 and CDR2 are SGHDN and FVKESK.

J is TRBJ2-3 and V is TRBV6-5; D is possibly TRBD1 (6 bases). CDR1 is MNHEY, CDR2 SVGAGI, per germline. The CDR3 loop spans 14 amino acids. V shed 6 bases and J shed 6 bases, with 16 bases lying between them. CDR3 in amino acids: CASRGRRQVDTQYF. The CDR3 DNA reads TGTGCCAGCAGGGGGAGAAGACAGGTCGATACGCAGTATTTT.

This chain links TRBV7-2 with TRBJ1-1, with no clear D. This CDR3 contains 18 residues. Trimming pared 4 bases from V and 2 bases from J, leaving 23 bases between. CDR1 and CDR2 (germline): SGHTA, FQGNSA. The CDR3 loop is CASSSGGSIQSRNTEAFF. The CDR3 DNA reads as TGTGCCAGCAGCTCCGGCGGGAGTATACAGTCTCGTAACACTGAAGCTTTCTTT.

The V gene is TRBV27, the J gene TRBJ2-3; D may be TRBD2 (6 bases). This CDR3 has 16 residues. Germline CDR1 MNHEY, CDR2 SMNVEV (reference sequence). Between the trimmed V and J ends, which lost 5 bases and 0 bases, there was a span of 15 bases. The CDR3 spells CASSPGVRGSTDTQYF. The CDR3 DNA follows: TGTGCCAGCAGTCCGGGGGTGAGGGGTAGCACAGATACGCAGTATTTT.

The CDR3 region has the DNA TGTGCCAGCAGCCAGGACAGGGAATATGGCTACACCTTC. Amino acid sequence: CASSQDREYGYTF. The genes are TRBV5-6 and TRBJ1-2; 8 bases are a match to TRBD1. Germline V gives CDR1 SGHDT, CDR2 YYEEEE. The CDR3 is made up of 13 amino acids. With V trimmed by 4 bases and J by 5 bases, 4 bases remained unmatched.

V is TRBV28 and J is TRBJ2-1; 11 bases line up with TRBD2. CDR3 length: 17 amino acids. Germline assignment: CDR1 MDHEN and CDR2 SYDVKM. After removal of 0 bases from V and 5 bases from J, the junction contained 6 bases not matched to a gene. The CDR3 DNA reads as TGTGCCAGCAGTTTATGGGACCTAGCGGGGGGAGACAATGAGCAGTTCTTC. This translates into CASSLWDLAGGDNEQFF.

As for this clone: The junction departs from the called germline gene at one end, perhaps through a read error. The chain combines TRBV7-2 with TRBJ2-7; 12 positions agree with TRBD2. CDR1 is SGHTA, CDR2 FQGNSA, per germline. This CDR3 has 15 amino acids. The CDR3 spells CASSFDPSGRARSHF. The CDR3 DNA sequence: TGTGCCAGCAGCTTCGACCCTAGCGGGAGGGCCCGTTCCCACTTC.

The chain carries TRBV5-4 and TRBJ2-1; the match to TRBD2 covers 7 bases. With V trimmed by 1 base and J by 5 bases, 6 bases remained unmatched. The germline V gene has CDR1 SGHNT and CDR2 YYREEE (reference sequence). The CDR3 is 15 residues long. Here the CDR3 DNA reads TGTGCCAGCAGCTTGCGCTCTAGCGGCAACAATGAGCAGTTCTTC. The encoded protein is CASSLRSSGNNEQFF.

The CDR3 DNA follows: TGTGCCAGCAGCTTGTATGCAGGCACAGATACGCAGTATTTT. It is translated as CASSLYAGTDTQYF. The chain links TRBV5-5 to TRBJ2-3; D is undetermined. CDR3 size: 14 residues. Germline assignment: CDR1 SGHKS and CDR2 YYEKEE (reference sequence). V dropped 1 base and J dropped 1 base, with 7 bases sitting between them.

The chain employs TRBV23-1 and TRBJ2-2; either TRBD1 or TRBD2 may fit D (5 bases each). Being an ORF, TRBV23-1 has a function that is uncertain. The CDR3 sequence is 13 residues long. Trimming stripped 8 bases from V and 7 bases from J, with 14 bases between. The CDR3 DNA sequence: TGCGCCAGCGGGGGATGCTGTGGCGGGGAGCTGTTTTTT. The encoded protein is CASGGCCGGELFF.

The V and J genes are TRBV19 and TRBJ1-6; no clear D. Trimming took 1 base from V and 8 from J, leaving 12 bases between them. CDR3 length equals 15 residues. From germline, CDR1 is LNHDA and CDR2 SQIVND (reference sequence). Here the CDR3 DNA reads TGTGCCAGTAGTATAGCCGAGCCCTCGGATTCACCCCTCCACTTT. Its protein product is CASSIAEPSDSPLHF.

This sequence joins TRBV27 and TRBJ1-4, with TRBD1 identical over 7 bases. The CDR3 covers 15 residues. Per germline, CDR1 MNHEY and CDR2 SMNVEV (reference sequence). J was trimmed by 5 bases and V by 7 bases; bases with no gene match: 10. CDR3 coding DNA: TGTGCCAGCACCACTACGGACAGGAAAAATGAAAAACTGTTTTTT. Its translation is CASTTTDRKNEKLFF.

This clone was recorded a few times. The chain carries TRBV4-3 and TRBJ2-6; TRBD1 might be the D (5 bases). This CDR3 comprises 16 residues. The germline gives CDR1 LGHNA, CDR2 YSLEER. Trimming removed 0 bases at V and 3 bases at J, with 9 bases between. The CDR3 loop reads CASSQDVQGGANVLTF. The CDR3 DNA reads TGCGCCAGCAGCCAAGATGTCCAGGGTGGGGCCAACGTCCTGACTTTC.

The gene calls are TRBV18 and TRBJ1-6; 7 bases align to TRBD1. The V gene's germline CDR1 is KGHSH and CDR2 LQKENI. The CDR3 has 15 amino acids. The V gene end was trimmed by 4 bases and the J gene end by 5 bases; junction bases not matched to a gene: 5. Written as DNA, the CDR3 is TGTGCCAGCTCACAAAAACAGGGGAATAATTCACCCCTCCACTTT. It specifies CASSQKQGNNSPLHF.

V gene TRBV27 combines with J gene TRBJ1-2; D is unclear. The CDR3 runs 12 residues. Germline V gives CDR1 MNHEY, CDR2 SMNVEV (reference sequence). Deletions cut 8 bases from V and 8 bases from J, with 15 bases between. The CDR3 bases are TGTGCCAGCTCCCCCGGACCACCAGGCTACACCTTC. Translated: CASSPGPPGYTF.

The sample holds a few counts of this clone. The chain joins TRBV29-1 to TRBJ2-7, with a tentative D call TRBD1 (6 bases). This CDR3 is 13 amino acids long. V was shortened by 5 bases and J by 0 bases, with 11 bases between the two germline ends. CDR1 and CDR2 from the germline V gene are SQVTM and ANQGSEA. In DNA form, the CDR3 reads TGCAGCGTTTCCTTGGACAGCTCCTACGAGCAGTACTTC. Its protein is CSVSLDSSYEQYF.

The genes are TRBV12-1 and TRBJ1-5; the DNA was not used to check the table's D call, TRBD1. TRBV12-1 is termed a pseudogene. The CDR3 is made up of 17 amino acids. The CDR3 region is CASSHIVRTALVMPQHF. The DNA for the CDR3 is TGTGCCAGCAGCCATATAGTCAGGACAGCCCTAGTGATGCCCCAGCATTTT.

For the CDR3, the DNA is TGTGCCAGTAGTATAGGGGCGGTAGCCAAAAACATTCAGTACTTC. Its protein is CASSIGAVAKNIQYF. This sequence joins TRBV19 and TRBJ2-4, with D hard to call. Trimming removed 1 base at V and 0 bases at J, with 7 bases between. The CDR3 runs 15 residues. CDR1 is LNHDA and CDR2 is SQIVND in the germline V gene (reference sequence).

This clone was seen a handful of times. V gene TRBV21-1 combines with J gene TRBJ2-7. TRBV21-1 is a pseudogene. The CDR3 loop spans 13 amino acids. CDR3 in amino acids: CASSNSSNYEQYF. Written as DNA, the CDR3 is TGTGCCAGCAGCAATTCGTCAAACTACGAGCAGTACTTC.